The 14 T cell receptor beta chains given below trace back to one sample, sequenced in a study of blood T cells in healthy people across ages. A second PCR of 7 to 11 cycles used a sample-barcoded 5' primer and a J-beta primer mix. MiXCR, run by TCRdb on the 5' RACE reads, gives a single entry per CDR3 protein. The table shows 600,000 to 850,000 distinct CDR3 sequences, with roughly 45% occurring only once. Source material: blood. All receptors derive from a woman aged 55-69 years in good health.

This clonotype was found a few times. The chain carries TRBV12-3 or TRBV12-4 and TRBJ2-3, with a weak D call TRBD1 (5 bases). This CDR3 contains 14 residues. V lost 6 bases, J lost 2 bases, and 12 bases lay in between. This CDR3 is CASRDQGITDTQYF. The CDR3, as DNA: TGTGCCAGCAGAGACCAGGGTATCACAGATACGCAGTATTTT.

This clonotype was counted a few times. The chain links TRBV21-1 to TRBJ2-7. TRBV21-1 represents a pseudogene. CDR3 length: 13 residues. CDR3 sequence: CASSKSSSYEQYF. In DNA, the CDR3 is TGTGCCAGCAGCAAGTCATCCTCCTACGAGCAGTACTTC.

The chain employs TRBV7-9 and TRBJ2-7; 8 nucleotides match TRBD1. The CDR3 is made up of 15 amino acids. Trimming at V came to 5 bases and at J to 5 bases, leaving 11 bases not matched to a gene. CDR1 is SEHNR and CDR2 is FQNEAQ in the germline V gene (reference sequence). CDR3 protein: CASSTEDRVYDEQYF. The CDR3 DNA reads TGTGCCAGCAGCACCGAGGACAGGGTGTACGACGAGCAGTACTTC. The variable domain in full, completed from reference TRBV7-9 and TRBJ2-7, reads DTGVSQNPRHKITKRGQNVTFRCDPISEHNRLYWYRQTLGQGPEFLTYFQNEAQLEKSRLLSDRFSAERPKGSFSTLEIQRTEQGDSAMYLCASSTEDRVYDEQYFGPGTRLTVT.

This clonotype was observed at least ten times. The chain links TRBV7-9 to TRBJ1-4; D unclear. CDR1 is SEHNR and CDR2 is FQNEAQ in the germline V gene (reference sequence). This CDR3 region has 15 residues. Between the trimmed V and J ends, which lost 3 bases and 0 bases, there was a span of 8 bases. CDR3 in amino acids: CASSFPGATNEKLFF. In DNA, the CDR3 is TGTGCCAGCAGCTTCCCTGGGGCAACTAATGAAAAACTGTTTTTT.

This clonotype occurred a few times. The V and J genes are TRBV19 and TRBJ2-6; 9 nucleotides line up with TRBD2. Trimming at V came to 0 bases and at J to 1 base, leaving 4 bases not matched to a gene. This CDR3 comprises 18 residues. The V gene's germline CDR1 is LNHDA and CDR2 SQIVND (reference sequence). CDR3: CASSIDLAGRSGANVLTF. CDR3 coding DNA: TGTGCCAGTAGTATAGATCTAGCGGGGAGATCTGGGGCCAACGTCCTGACTTTC.

In its sample, this clonotype was seen a few times. This sequence may be a read error, since a much larger clone differs from it by one base. The CDR3 reads CTWSLTEETQYF. The CDR3 DNA is TGTACCTGGAGTCTGACAGAAGAGACCCAGTACTTC. The gene calls are TRBV30 and TRBJ2-4, with D perhaps TRBD1 (5 bases). The J call is doubtful: the DNA matches TRBJ2-5 better. The CDR3 spans 12 residues. Per germline, CDR1 GTSNPN and CDR2 SVGIG (reference sequence).

The genes are TRBV6-2 or TRBV6-3 and TRBJ1-6; D uncertain. Per germline, CDR1 MNHEY and CDR2 SVGEGT. This CDR3 has 20 amino acids. Trimming pared 2 bases from V and 0 bases from J, leaving 20 bases between. CDR3 loop: CASSYLLSSGSSSYNSPLHF. Here the CDR3 DNA reads TGTGCCAGCAGTTACCTCCTATCTTCGGGCAGCAGCTCCTATAATTCACCCCTCCACTTT.

The chain uses TRBV27 and TRBJ2-1; the match to TRBD2 covers 13 bases. CDR1 and CDR2 from the germline V gene are MNHEY and SMNVEV (reference sequence). This CDR3 has 15 amino acids. The junction had 10 bases not matched to a gene; V was cut back by 5 bases and J by 12 bases. The CDR3 sequence is CASSARTSGSGGQFF. CDR3 nucleotide sequence: TGTGCCAGCAGTGCCAGGACTAGCGGGAGTGGAGGGCAGTTCTTC.

The chain joins TRBV20-1 to TRBJ2-3, with 8 bases that match TRBD1. This CDR3 comprises 16 residues. The V gene's germline CDR1 is DFQATT and CDR2 SNEGSKA (reference sequence). The V gene end was trimmed by 3 bases and the J gene end by 2 bases; junction bases not matched to a gene: 10. The CDR3 DNA sequence: TGCAGTGCTAGTCCACTCGACAGGGGAAACACAGATACGCAGTATTTT. Its translation is CSASPLDRGNTDTQYF.

The genes are TRBV6-2 or TRBV6-3 and TRBJ2-1; D is unclear. Germline CDR1 is MNHEY and CDR2 is SVGEGT. This CDR3 is 14 amino acids long. Trimming stripped 5 bases from V and 6 bases from J, with 14 bases between. CDR3 sequence reads: CASSPLLGSNEQFF. CDR3 bases: TGTGCCAGCAGTCCCCTGCTAGGATCCAATGAGCAGTTCTTC.

J is TRBJ2-1 and V is TRBV9, with 9 bases identical to TRBD2. The CDR3 consists of 17 residues. Germline V gene data show CDR1 as SGDLS and CDR2 as YYNGEE. J gave up 0 bases and V 3 bases, and 7 bases lay outside the gene matches. The CDR3 sequence: CASSGVAGATSYNEQFF. The CDR3 DNA follows: TGTGCCAGCAGCGGAGTAGCGGGGGCAACCTCCTACAATGAGCAGTTCTTC.

The J gene is TRBJ1-2, the V gene TRBV2, with 7 bases aligning to TRBD1. Germline CDR1 SNHLY, CDR2 FYNNEI. The CDR3 is 14 amino acids. Trimming cost V 6 bases and J 4 bases; bases outside gene matches: 8. The DNA of the CDR3 is TGTGCCAGCAGCGCCGACAGGGAAGGCTATGGCTACACCTTC. Protein sequence: CASSADREGYGYTF.

This chain connects TRBV10-3 to TRBJ2-3, with 8 bases that match TRBD2. Trimming at V came to 6 bases and at J to 4 bases, leaving 0 bases not matched to a gene. Per the germline V gene, CDR1 is ENHRY and CDR2 is SYGVKD. This CDR3 is 12 amino acids long. This chain's CDR3 is CAISGGADTQYF. CDR3 bases: TGTGCCATCAGCGGGGGGGCAGATACGCAGTATTTT.

The V gene is TRBV11-3, the J gene TRBJ2-7; 7 bases are a match to TRBD1. Germline assignment: CDR1 SGHNT and CDR2 YENEEA. The CDR3 covers 13 residues. V lost 5 bases to trimming and J lost 7 bases; unmatched junction nucleotides: 8. The CDR3 nucleotides read TGTGCCAGCAGCCTCGGACAGGCGGGTGAGCAGTACTTC. Protein product: CASSLGQAGEQYF.